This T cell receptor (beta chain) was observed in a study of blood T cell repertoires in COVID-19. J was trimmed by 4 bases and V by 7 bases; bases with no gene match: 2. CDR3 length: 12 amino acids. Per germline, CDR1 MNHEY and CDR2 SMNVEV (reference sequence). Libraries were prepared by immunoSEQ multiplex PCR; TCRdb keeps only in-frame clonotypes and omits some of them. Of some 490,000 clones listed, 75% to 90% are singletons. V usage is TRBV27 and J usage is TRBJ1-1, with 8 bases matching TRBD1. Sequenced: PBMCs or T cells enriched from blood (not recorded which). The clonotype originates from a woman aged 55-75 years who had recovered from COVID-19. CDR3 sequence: CASTTGGTEAFF. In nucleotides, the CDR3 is TGTGCCAGCACCACAGGGGGCACTGAAGCTTTCTTT.